The rows below give T cell receptor beta chains drawn from one sample of a study of human versus mouse CDR3 diversity and MHC coevolution. Sequencing was performed with immunoSEQ multiplex PCR; in TCRdb, only in-frame clones are kept and a portion is missing. The sample contains about 60,000 clones, about 93% of which appear only once. The specimen was naive CD4+ T cells from blood. These receptors came from a person between 55 and 69 years old in good health. The CDR3 runs from the conserved cysteine through the conserved F or W. A D gene is named only where the DNA matches it firmly. A row's size may be missing; if present it is once, few, many or a size class.

J	size	V	length	D	CDR3	DNA
TRBJ2-7	.	TRBV11-2	16	TRBD2	CASSLLVSAGVYEQYF	TGTGCCAGCAGCTTACTTGTCTCAGCGGGAGTCTACGAGCAGTACTTC
TRBJ2-3	.	TRBV9	16	TRBD2	CASSPIGRGSTDTQYF	TGTGCCAGCAGCCCCATCGGGAGGGGTAGCACAGATACGCAGTATTTT
TRBJ2-1	.	TRBV11-2	17	.	CASSLDYERAHYNEQFF	TGTGCCAGCAGCTTAGATTACGAGCGGGCACACTACAATGAGCAGTTCTTC
TRBJ2-3	.	TRBV11-1	15	TRBD2	CATTSGPSRADTQYF	TGTGCCACCACTAGCGGACCCTCGAGAGCAGATACGCAGTATTTT
TRBJ2-2	.	TRBV11-2	18	.	CASSLGPGLEKNTGELFF	TGTGCCAGCAGCTTGGGGCCGGGACTCGAAAAAAACACCGGGGAGCTGTTTTTT
TRBJ2-7	.	TRBV7-3	15	TRBD1	CASSLFPGQPYEQYF	TGTGCCAGCAGCTTATTTCCGGGACAGCCCTACGAGCAGTACTTC
TRBJ1-2	.	TRBV19	14	.	CASSIGVRDYGYTF	TGTGCCAGTAGTATCGGTGTCAGGGACTATGGCTACACCTTC
TRBJ2-7	.	TRBV30	18	.	CAWTKWGLTHGTDYEQYF	TGTGCCTGGACCAAGTGGGGACTCACACACGGGACCGACTACGAGCAGTACTTC
TRBJ1-5	once	TRBV6-1	13	.	CASSDRVHQPQHF	TGTGCCAGCAGTGACAGGGTCCATCAGCCCCAGCATTTT
TRBJ2-6	.	TRBV30	16	TRBD1	CAFDRGSNSGANVLTF	TGTGCCTTTGACAGGGGGTCAAACTCTGGGGCCAACGTCCTGACTTTC
TRBJ2-5	.	TRBV6-1	15	.	CASSPTRGFQETQYF	TGTGCCAGCAGTCCAACCAGGGGATTCCAAGAGACCCAGTACTTC
TRBJ1-6	.	TRBV19	13	.	CASSGQAGSPLHF	TGTGCCAGTAGTGGGCAGGCAGGGTCACCCCTCCACTTT
TRBJ2-3	.	TRBV5-4	13	TRBD1	CASSFTGEDTQYF	TGTGCCAGCAGCTTCACAGGGGAAGATACGCAGTATTTT
TRBJ1-4	.	TRBV5-1	16	TRBD1	CASSRGTALLSEKLFF	TGCGCCAGCAGCCGAGGGACAGCCCTTCTATCGGAAAAACTGTTTTTT
TRBJ2-1	.	TRBV6-5	14	.	CASTGGPANNEQFF	TGTGCCAGCACTGGCGGCCCTGCGAACAATGAGCAGTTCTTC
TRBJ2-2	.	TRBV18	14	.	CASSVREDTGELFF	TGTGCCAGCTCAGTTAGGGAGGACACCGGGGAGCTGTTTTTT
TRBJ2-1	once	TRBV7-2	16	TRBD2	CASSLGGASGRSEQFF	TGTGCCAGCAGCTTAGGGGGGGCTAGCGGGAGGAGTGAGCAGTTCTTC
TRBJ2-1	.	TRBV5-1	15	.	CASSSLGTSYNEQFF	TGCGCCAGCAGCTCCTTAGGGACATCATACAATGAGCAGTTCTTC
TRBJ2-3	.	TRBV25-1	14	.	CASSGGTGTDTQYF	TGTGCCAGCTCGGGGGGGACAGGGACAGATACGCAGTATTTT
TRBJ2-2	.	TRBV4-1	15	TRBD1	CASSQGQGDTGELFF	TGCGCCAGCAGCCAAGGGCAGGGGGACACCGGGGAGCTGTTTTTT
TRBJ1-1	.	TRBV6-1	14	TRBD1	CASSLTGGNTEAFF	TGTGCCAGCAGTCTTACAGGGGGCAACACTGAAGCTTTCTTT
TRBJ2-3	few	TRBV19	15	TRBD1	CASSIWTGSPDTQYF	TGTGCCAGTAGTATCTGGACAGGGTCACCCGATACGCAGTATTTT
TRBJ2-3	once	TRBV29-1	14	.	CSVRQGGGTDTQYF	TGCAGCGTACGACAGGGAGGCGGCACAGATACGCAGTATTTT
TRBJ1-5	.	TRBV5-8	15	.	CASSLRVNSNQPQHF	TGTGCCAGCAGCTTGAGAGTAAATAGCAATCAGCCCCAGCATTTT
TRBJ1-2	.	TRBV19	12	.	CASKGEVGGYTF	TGTGCCAGTAAAGGAGAAGTGGGTGGCTACACCTTC
TRBJ2-2	.	TRBV5-4	16	TRBD2	CASSLGLAGDSGELFF	TGTGCCAGCAGCTTGGGACTAGCGGGAGACTCCGGGGAGCTGTTTTTT
TRBJ1-3	once	TRBV4-2	16	.	CASSQESTDSGNTIYF	TGTGCCAGCAGCCAAGAGTCAACAGACTCTGGAAACACCATATATTTT
TRBJ1-4	.	TRBV10-3	16	.	CAISERTASENEKLFF	TGTGCCATCAGTGAGAGGACAGCCTCCGAGAATGAAAAACTGTTTTTT
TRBJ2-2	.	TRBV25-1	14	TRBD1	CASSKQGGTGELFF	TGTGCCAGCAGTAAACAGGGGGGCACCGGGGAGCTGTTTTTT
TRBJ2-3	.	TRBV2	14	.	CADRKEVVADTQYF	TGTGCCGATAGAAAGGAGGTTGTGGCAGATACGCAGTATTTT
TRBJ1-3	few	TRBV4-1	18	TRBD1	CASSLGWAGGTSGNTIYF	TGCGCCAGCAGCCTGGGGTGGGCAGGGGGGACCTCTGGAAACACCATATATTTT
TRBJ1-3	.	TRBV27	15	.	CASSSGRASGNTIYF	TGTGCCAGCAGTTCCGGGAGGGCATCTGGAAACACCATATATTTT
TRBJ2-7	.	TRBV6-6	16	TRBD1	CASSYADRENGYEQYF	TGTGCCAGCAGTTACGCCGACAGGGAGAACGGCTACGAGCAGTACTTC
TRBJ1-1	.	TRBV2	13	TRBD1	CASSQGAISEAFF	TGTGCCAGCAGCCAGGGGGCGATTTCGGAAGCTTTCTTT
TRBJ2-7	.	TRBV11-2	15	TRBD2	CASSLGGGGGYEQYF	TGTGCCAGCAGCTTAGGTGGCGGGGGGGGCTACGAGCAGTACTTC
TRBJ1-4	.	TRBV30	15	TRBD1	CAWSWLQGKYEKLFF	TGTGCCTGGAGTTGGTTACAGGGGAAGTATGAAAAACTGTTTTTT
TRBJ2-7	.	TRBV28	16	.	CASGGFSPPRGYEQYF	TGTGCCAGCGGAGGGTTTTCTCCTCCTAGGGGCTACGAGCAGTACTTC
TRBJ2-3	.	TRBV21-1	15	.	CASSKRLVGPDTQYF	TGTGCCAGCAGCAAACGACTAGTTGGGCCAGATACGCAGTATTTT
TRBJ2-1	.	TRBV5-1	15	.	CASSLGEQGVNEQFF	TGCGCCAGCAGCTTGGGTGAACAGGGAGTCAATGAGCAGTTCTTC
TRBJ1-4	.	TRBV30	13	.	CAWRRSGDEKLFF	TGTGCCTGGAGACGGTCAGGGGACGAAAAACTGTTTTTT
TRBJ2-7	.	TRBV6-1	14	TRBD2	CASDIWGGSYEQYF	TGTGCCAGCGATATTTGGGGGGGTTCCTACGAGCAGTACTTC
TRBJ2-7	.	TRBV6-4	14	TRBD2	CASESGRVFYEQYF	TGTGCCAGCGAGAGCGGGAGGGTGTTCTACGAGCAGTACTTC
TRBJ2-7	.	TRBV11-2	16	TRBD1	CASRPQGAAGFYEQYF	TGTGCCAGCAGACCTCAGGGGGCTGCAGGATTCTACGAGCAGTACTTC
TRBJ2-1	.	TRBV18	14	TRBD1	CASSPGTGAGEQFF	TGTGCCAGCTCACCAGGGACAGGGGCCGGTGAGCAGTTCTTC
TRBJ1-1	.	TRBV11-3	14	TRBD1	CASSSDRGRTEAFF	TGTGCCAGCAGCTCCGACAGGGGGCGGACTGAAGCTTTCTTT
TRBJ2-7	.	TRBV9	15	TRBD2	CASSVGTSSSYEQYF	TGTGCCAGCAGCGTAGGGACTAGTAGCTCCTACGAGCAGTACTTC
TRBJ2-7	.	TRBV6-6	12	.	CASSYVGSHHTF	TGTGCCAGCAGTTACGTCGGGAGTCACCATACTTTC
TRBJ1-4	.	TRBV18	16	.	CASSRGIASTNEKLFF	TGTGCCAGCTCCCGAGGAATCGCCTCAACTAATGAAAAACTGTTTTTT
TRBJ1-1	.	TRBV5-6	15	.	CASSLVRGNRAEAFF	TGTGCCAGCAGCTTGGTGCGGGGGAACCGCGCTGAAGCTTTCTTT
TRBJ2-7	.	TRBV19	15	.	CASSFAGLEDYEQYF	TGTGCCAGTAGTTTCGCTGGGCTGGAGGATTACGAGCAGTACTTC
TRBJ2-7	.	TRBV29-1	11	.	CSVGLRYEQYF	TGCAGCGTTGGACTACGCTACGAGCAGTACTTC
TRBJ2-1	.	TRBV9	14	.	CASSVGQGYNEQFF	TGTGCCAGCAGCGTAGGGCAGGGCTACAATGAGCAGTTCTTC
TRBJ2-7	.	TRBV6-5	13	TRBD2	CASSYGLAGRQYF	TGTGCCAGCAGTTACGGGCTAGCGGGAAGGCAGTACTTC